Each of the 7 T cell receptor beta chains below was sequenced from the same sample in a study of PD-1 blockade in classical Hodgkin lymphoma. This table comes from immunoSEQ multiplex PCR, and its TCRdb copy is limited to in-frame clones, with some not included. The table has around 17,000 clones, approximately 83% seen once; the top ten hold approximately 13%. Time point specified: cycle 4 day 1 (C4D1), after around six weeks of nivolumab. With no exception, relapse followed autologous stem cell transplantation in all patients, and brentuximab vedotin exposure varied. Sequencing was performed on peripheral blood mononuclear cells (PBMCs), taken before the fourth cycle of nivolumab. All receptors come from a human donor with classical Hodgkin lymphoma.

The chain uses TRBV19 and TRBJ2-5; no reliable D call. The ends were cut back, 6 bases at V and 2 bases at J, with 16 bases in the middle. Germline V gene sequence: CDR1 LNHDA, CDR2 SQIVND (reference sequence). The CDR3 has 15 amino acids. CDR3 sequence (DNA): TGTGCCAGTAGGCAAGAATTAGGCAGTCAAGAGACCCAGTACTTC. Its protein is CASRQELGSQETQYF. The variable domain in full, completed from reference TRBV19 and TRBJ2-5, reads DGGITQSPKYLFRKEGQNVTLSCEQNLNHDAMYWYRQDPGQGLRLIYYSQIVNDFQKGDIAEGYSVSREKKESFPLTVTSAQKNPTAFYLCASRQELGSQETQYFGPGTRLLVL.

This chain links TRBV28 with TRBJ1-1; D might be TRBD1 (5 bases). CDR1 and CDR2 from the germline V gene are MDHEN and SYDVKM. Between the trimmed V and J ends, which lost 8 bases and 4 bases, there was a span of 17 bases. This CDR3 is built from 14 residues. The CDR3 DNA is TGTGCCAGCTCCTCCGGGGGAGTAGGCACTGAAGCTTTCTTT. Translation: CASSSGGVGTEAFF.

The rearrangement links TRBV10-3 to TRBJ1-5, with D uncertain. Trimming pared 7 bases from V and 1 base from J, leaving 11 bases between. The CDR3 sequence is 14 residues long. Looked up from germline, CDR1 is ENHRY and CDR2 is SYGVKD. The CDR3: CAIKGQESNQPQHF. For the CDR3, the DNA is TGTGCCATCAAGGGCCAGGAGAGCAATCAGCCCCAGCATTTT.

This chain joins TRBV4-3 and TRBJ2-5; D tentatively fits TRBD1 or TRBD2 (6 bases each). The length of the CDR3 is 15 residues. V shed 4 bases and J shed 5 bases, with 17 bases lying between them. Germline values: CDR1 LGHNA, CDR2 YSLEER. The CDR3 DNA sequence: TGCGCCAGCAGCCCCTTTGAGGGGGGTGGGGAGACCCAGTACTTC. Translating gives CASSPFEGGGETQYF.

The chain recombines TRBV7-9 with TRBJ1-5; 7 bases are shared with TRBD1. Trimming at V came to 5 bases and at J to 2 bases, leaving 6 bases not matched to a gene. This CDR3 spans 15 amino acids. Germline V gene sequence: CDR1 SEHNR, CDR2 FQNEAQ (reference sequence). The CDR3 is CASSQEGGGNQPQHF. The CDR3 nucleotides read TGTGCCAGCAGCCAGGAAGGGGGCGGCAATCAGCCCCAGCATTTT.

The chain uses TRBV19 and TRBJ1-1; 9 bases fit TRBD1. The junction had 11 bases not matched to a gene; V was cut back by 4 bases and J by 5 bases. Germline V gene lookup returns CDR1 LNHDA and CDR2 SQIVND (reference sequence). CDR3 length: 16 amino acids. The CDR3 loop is CASSNLQGASFTEAFF. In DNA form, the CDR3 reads TGTGCCAGTAGTAACCTACAGGGGGCCAGTTTTACTGAAGCTTTCTTT.

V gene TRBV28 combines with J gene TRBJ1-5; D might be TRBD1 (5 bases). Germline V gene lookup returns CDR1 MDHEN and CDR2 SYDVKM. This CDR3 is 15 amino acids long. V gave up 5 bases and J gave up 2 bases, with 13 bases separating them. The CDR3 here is CASSPAGAGNQPQHF. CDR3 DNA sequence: TGTGCCAGCAGTCCCGCCGGGGCGGGCAATCAGCCCCAGCATTTT.